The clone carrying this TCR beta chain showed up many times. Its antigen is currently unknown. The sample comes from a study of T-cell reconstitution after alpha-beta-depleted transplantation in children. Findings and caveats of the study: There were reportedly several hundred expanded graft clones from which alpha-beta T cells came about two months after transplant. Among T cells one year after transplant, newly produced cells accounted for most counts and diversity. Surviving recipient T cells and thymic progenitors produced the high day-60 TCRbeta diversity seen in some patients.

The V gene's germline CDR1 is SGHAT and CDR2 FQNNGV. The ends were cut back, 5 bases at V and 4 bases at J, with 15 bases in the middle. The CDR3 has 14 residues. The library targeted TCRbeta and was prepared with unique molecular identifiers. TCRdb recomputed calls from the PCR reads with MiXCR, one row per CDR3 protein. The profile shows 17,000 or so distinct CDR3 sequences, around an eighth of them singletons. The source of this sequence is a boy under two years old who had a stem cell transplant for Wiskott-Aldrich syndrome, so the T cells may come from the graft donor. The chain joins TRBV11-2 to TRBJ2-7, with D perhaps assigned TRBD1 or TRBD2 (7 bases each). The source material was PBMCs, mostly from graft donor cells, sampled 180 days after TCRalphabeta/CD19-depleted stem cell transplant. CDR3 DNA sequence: TGTGCCAGCAGCATCTACAGGGGAGGGTACGAGCAGTACTTC. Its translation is CASSIYRGGYEQYF.